The clone carrying this TCR beta chain was recorded a few times. The V gene's germline CDR1 is LNHDA and CDR2 SQIVND (reference sequence). The junction had 8 bases not matched to a gene; V was cut back by 10 bases and J by 0 bases. The CDR3 extends over 14 amino acids. This sample was included in a study of T-cell memory formation after mild COVID-19. TCRdb called the 5' RACE reads again in MiXCR, with one record for every CDR3 protein. The sample carries about 340,000 distinct CDR3 sequences, 20% recorded once. The TCR comes from a man aged 18 to 29 who had mild COVID-19 (a few samples of this study predate the infection). Cell type and time point are not known. This sequence joins TRBV19 and TRBJ2-7, with 8 bases identical to TRBD1. Material for sequencing was PBMCs or a T cell subset sorted from them (not recorded which). The CDR3, as DNA: TGTGCCACCCCGAAGGACAGGGACTCCTACGAGCAGTACGTC. Its translation: CATPKDRDSYEQYV.